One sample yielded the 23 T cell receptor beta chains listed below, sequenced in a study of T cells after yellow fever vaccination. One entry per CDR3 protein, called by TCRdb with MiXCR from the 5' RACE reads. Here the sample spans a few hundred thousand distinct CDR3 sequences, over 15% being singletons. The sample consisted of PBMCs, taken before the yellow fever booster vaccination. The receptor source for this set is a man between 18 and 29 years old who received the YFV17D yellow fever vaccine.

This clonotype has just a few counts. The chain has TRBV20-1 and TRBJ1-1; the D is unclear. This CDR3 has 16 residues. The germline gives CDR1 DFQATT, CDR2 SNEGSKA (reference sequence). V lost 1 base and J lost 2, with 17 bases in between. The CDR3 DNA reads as TGCAGTGCTAGAGCTTGGGCCAATAAAAAAAACACTGAAGCTTTCTTT. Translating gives CSARAWANKKNTEAFF.

CDR3 DNA: TGCGCCAGCAGCTTGGTAAGATCCTACGAGCAGTACTTC. Protein product: CASSLVRSYEQYF. The V and J genes are TRBV5-1 and TRBJ2-7; D is uncertain. CDR1 and CDR2 from the germline V gene are SGHRS and YFSETQ. The CDR3 has 13 residues. Trimming stripped 0 bases from V and 1 base from J, with 5 bases between.

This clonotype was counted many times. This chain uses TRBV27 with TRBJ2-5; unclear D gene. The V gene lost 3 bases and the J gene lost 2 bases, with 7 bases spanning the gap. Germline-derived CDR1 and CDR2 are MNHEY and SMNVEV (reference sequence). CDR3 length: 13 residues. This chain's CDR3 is CASSFQMQETQYF. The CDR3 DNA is TGTGCCAGCAGTTTTCAGATGCAAGAGACCCAGTACTTC.

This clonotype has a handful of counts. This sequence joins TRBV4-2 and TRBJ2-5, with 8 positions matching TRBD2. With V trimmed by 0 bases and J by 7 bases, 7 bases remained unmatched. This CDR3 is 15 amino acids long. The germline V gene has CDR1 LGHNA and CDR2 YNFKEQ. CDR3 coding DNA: TGTGCCAGCAGCCAAGAGCGGAAGCGGGGGAGGACCCAGTACTTC. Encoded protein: CASSQERKRGRTQYF.

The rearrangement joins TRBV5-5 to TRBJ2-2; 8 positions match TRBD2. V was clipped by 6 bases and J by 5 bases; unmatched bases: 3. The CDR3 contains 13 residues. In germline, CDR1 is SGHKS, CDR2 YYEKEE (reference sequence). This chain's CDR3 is CASTGGATGELFF. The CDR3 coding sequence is TGTGCCAGCACCGGGGGGGCAACCGGGGAGCTGTTTTTT.

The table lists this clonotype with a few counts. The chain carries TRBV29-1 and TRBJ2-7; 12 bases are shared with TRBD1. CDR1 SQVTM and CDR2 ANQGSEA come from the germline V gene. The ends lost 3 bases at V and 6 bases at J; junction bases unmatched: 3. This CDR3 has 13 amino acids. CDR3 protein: CSVDGTGGAEQYF. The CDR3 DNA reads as TGCAGCGTTGACGGGACAGGGGGCGCCGAGCAGTACTTC.

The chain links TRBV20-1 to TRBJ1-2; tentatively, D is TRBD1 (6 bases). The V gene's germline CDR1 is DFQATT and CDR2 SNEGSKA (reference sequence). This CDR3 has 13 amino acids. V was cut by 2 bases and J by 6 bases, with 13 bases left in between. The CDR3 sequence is CSARSGTSNGYTF. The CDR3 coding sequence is TGCAGTGCTAGATCCGGGACATCGAATGGCTACACCTTC.

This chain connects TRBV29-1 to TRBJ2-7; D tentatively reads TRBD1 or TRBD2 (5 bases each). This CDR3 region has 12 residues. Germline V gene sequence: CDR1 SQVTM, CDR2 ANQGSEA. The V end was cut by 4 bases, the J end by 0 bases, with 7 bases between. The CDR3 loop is CSVVGDSYEQYV. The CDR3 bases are TGCAGCGTTGTGGGGGACTCCTACGAGCAGTACGTC.

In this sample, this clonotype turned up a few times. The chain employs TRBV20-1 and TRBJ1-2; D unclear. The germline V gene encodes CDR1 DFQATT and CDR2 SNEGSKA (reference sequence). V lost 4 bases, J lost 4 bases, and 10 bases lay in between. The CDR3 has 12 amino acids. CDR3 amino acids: CSANSKGYGYTF. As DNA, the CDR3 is TGCAGTGCTAATTCCAAAGGCTATGGCTACACCTTC.

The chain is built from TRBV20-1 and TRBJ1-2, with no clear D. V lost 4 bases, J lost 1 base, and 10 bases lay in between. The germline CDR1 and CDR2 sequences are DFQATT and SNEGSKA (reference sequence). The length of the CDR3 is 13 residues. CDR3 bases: TGCAGTGCTACCTCGGGCGATAACTATGGCTACACCTTC. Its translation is CSATSGDNYGYTF.

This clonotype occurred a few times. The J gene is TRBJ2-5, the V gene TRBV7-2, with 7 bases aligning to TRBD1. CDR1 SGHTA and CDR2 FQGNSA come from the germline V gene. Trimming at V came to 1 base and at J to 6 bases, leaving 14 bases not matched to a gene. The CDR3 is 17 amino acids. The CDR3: CASSLGPETGRRKTQYF. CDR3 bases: TGTGCCAGCAGCTTAGGTCCCGAGACAGGGAGAAGAAAGACCCAGTACTTC.

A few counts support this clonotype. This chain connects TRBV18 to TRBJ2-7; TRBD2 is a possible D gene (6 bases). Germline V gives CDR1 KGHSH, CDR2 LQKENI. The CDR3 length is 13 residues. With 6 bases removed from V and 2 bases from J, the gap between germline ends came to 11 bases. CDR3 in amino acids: CASSGAGPYEQYV. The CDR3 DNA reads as TGTGCCAGCTCCGGCGCGGGACCCTACGAGCAGTACGTC.

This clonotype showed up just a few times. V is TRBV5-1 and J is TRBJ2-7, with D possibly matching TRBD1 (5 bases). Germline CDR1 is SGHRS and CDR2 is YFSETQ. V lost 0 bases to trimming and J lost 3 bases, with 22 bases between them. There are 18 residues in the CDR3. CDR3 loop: CASSLDRPIQGDFYEQYF. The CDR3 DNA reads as TGCGCCAGCAGCTTGGACCGCCCTATCCAGGGTGATTTCTACGAGCAGTACTTC.

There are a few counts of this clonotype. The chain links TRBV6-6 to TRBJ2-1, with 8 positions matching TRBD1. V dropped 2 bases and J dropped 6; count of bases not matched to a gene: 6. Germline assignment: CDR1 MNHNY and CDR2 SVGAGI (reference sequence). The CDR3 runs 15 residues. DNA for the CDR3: TGTGCCAGCAGTTACGGGACAGGCACTATCAATGAGCAGTTCTTC. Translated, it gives CASSYGTGTINEQFF.

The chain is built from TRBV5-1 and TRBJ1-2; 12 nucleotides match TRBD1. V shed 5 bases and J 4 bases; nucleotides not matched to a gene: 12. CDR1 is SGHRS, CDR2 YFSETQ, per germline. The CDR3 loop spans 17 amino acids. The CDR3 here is CASSSRDRGPEPYGYTF. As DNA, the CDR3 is TGCGCCAGCAGTTCCCGGGACAGGGGGCCGGAACCCTATGGCTACACCTTC.

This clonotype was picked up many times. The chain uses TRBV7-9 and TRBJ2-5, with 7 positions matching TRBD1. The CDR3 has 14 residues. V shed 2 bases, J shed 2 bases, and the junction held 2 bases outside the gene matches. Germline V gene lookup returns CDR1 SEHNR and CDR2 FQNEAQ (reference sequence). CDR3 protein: CASSLQGVQETQYF. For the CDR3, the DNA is TGTGCCAGCAGCTTACAGGGGGTTCAAGAGACCCAGTACTTC.

The CDR3 region has the DNA TGTGCCAGTACCCCCGGGACGGTGAACACTGAAGCTTTCTTT. It codes for CASTPGTVNTEAFF. This sequence joins TRBV19 and TRBJ1-1, with a tentative D call TRBD1 (5 bases). This CDR3 is built from 14 residues. In germline, CDR1 is LNHDA, CDR2 SQIVND (reference sequence). V shed 7 bases and J shed 0 bases, with 12 bases lying between them.

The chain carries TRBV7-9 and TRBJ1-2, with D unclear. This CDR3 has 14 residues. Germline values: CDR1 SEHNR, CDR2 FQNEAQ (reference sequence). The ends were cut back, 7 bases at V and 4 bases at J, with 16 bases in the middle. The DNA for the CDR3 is TGTGCCAGCAACAAGGGTGCCTCCTCCTATGGCTACACCTTC. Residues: CASNKGASSYGYTF.

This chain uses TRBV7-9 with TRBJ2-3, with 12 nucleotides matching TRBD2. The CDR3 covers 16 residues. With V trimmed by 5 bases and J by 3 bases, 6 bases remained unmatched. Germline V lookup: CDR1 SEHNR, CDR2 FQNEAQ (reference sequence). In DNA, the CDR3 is TGTGCCAGCAGCGCCCCTAGCGGGGGGGTTACAGATACGCAGTATTTT. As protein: CASSAPSGGVTDTQYF. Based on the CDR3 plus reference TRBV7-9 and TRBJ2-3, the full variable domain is DTGVSQNPRHKITKRGQNVTFRCDPISEHNRLYWYRQTLGQGPEFLTYFQNEAQLEKSRLLSDRFSAERPKGSFSTLEIQRTEQGDSAMYLCASSAPSGGVTDTQYFGPGTRLTVL.

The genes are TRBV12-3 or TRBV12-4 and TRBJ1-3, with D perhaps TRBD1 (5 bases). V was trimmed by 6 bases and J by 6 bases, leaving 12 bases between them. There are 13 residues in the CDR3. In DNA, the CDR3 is TGTGCCAGCAGCGGGGGATCTATAAACACCATATATTTT. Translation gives CASSGGSINTIYF.

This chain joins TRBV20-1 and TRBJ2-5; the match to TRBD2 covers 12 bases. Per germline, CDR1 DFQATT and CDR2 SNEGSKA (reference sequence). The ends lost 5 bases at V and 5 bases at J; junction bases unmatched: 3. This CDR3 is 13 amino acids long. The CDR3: CSAFGTSGETQYF. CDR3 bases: TGCAGTGCTTTTGGGACTAGCGGGGAGACCCAGTACTTC.

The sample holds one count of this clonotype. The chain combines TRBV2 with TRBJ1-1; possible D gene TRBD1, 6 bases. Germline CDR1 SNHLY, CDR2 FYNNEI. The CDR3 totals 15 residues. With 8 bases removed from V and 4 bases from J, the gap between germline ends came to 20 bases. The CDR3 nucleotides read TGTGCCAGCCGACGGGGGGGCAGTCGTCTCACTGAAGCTTTCTTT. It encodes CASRRGGSRLTEAFF.

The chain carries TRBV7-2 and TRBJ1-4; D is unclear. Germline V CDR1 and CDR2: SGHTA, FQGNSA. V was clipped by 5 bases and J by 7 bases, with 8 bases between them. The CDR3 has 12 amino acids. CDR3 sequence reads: CASSPYGEKLFF. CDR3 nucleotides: TGTGCCAGCAGCCCCTACGGTGAAAAACTGTTTTTT.